A single sample is the source of the 24 T cell receptor beta chains below, sequenced in a study of shared clonotypes between healthy human individuals. Generated by immunoSEQ multiplex PCR, the TCRdb table keeps only in-frame clones and is missing some. The sample has roughly 2 million clones, more than 90% seen once. The sequenced sample was naive CD4+ T cells sorted from blood. The sample's subset: CD45RA+ positively selected. These receptors all stem from a man between 18 and 29 years old in good health.

V and J are TRBV29-1 and TRBJ2-7; 10 positions match TRBD1. This CDR3 comprises 15 residues. Germline V gives CDR1 SQVTM, CDR2 ANQGSEA. V shed 6 bases, J shed 1 base, and the junction held 9 bases outside the gene matches. The CDR3 coding sequence is TGCAGCGTCCATCGTCCGGGACAGGGGTCCTACGAGCAGTACTTC. It yields the protein CSVHRPGQGSYEQYF.

V is TRBV6-5 and J is TRBJ1-3, with 7 bases lining up with TRBD1. Germline V lookup: CDR1 MNHEY, CDR2 SVGAGI. This CDR3 region has 13 residues. With V trimmed by 7 bases and J by 4 bases, 4 bases remained unmatched. In DNA, the CDR3 is TGTGCCAGCAAGACAGGGTCCGGAAACACCATATATTTT. Its protein product is CASKTGSGNTIYF.

The CDR3 DNA reads as TGTGCCAGCAGCTCACAGGGAGGGCTAGCCCATACGCAGTATTTT. It encodes CASSSQGGLAHTQYF. This chain connects TRBV11-2 to TRBJ2-3; D may be TRBD2 (7 bases). The CDR3 sequence is 15 residues long. Germline V gene data show CDR1 as SGHAT and CDR2 as FQNNGV. V lost 4 bases and J 7 bases, leaving 18 bases between the germline ends.

In its sample, this clone was seen a few times. Other DNA variants within this sample encode the same CDR3. The J gene is TRBJ2-7, the V gene TRBV2; D gene ambiguous. In germline, CDR1 is SNHLY, CDR2 FYNNEI. The CDR3 length is 12 residues. Trimming took 6 bases from V and 0 from J, leaving 6 bases between them. The CDR3 loop is CASSRNSYEQYF. CDR3 DNA: TGTGCCAGCAGCCGGAACTCCTACGAGCAGTACTTC.

Remarks on this clone: This same CDR3 is encoded by further DNA sequences in the sample. The rearrangement joins TRBV2 to TRBJ2-2, with 11 bases matching TRBD1. The CDR3 length is 15 residues. V was clipped by 6 bases and J by 2 bases; unmatched bases: 2. The germline gives CDR1 SNHLY, CDR2 FYNNEI. CDR3 residues: CASRDRGPNTGELFF. The CDR3 bases are TGTGCCAGCAGGGACAGGGGGCCAAACACCGGGGAGCTGTTTTTT. Drawing the rest from reference TRBV2 and TRBJ2-2, the complete variable domain is EPEVTQTPSHQVTQMGQEVILRCVPISNHLYFYWYRQILGQKVEFLVSFYNNEISEKSEIFDDQFSVERPDGSNFTLKIRSTKLEDSAMYFCASRDRGPNTGELFFGEGSRLTVL.

This clone was seen a single time. The genes are TRBV2 and TRBJ2-2, with 9 bases matching TRBD1. The CDR3 runs 16 residues. Germline-derived CDR1 and CDR2 are SNHLY and FYNNEI. The ends lost 6 bases at V and 2 bases at J; junction bases unmatched: 7. CDR3: CASSRPDRGNTGELFF. The CDR3 DNA sequence: TGTGCCAGCAGCCGACCGGACAGGGGAAACACCGGGGAGCTGTTTTTT.

A remark on this clone: Other DNA sequences in this specimen translate into the identical CDR3. The chain carries TRBV7-9 and TRBJ2-3; TRBD2 might be the D (5 bases). Per germline, CDR1 SEHNR and CDR2 FQNEAQ (reference sequence). CDR3 length equals 13 residues. V shed 4 bases and J shed 4 bases, with 9 bases lying between them. CDR3 nucleotides: TGTGCCAGCAGCTGGACCGGGGCAGATACGCAGTATTTT. Protein: CASSWTGADTQYF.

The chain has TRBV2 and TRBJ2-6, with D possibly matching TRBD2 (5 bases). Trimming took off 6 bases at V and 3 bases at J, with 12 bases between the two ends. The CDR3 totals 15 residues. Germline V gives CDR1 SNHLY, CDR2 FYNNEI. CDR3 sequence reads: CASRESGNGANVLTF. The CDR3 nucleotides are TGTGCCAGCAGGGAATCGGGGAATGGGGCCAACGTCCTGACTTTC.

The CDR3 loop reads CASSFVGTANYGYTF. CDR3 coding DNA: TGCGCCAGCAGCTTTGTGGGGACAGCTAACTATGGCTACACCTTC. This sequence joins TRBV5-1 and TRBJ1-2; 7 nucleotides match TRBD1. V dropped 2 bases and J dropped 0; count of bases not matched to a gene: 4. The CDR3 extends over 15 amino acids. Germline CDR1 SGHRS, CDR2 YFSETQ. Variable domain in full (rest from reference TRBV5-1 and TRBJ1-2): KAGVTQTPRYLIKTRGQQVTLSCSPISGHRSVSWYQQTPGQGLQFLFEYFSETQRNKGNFPGRFSGRQFSNSRSEMNVSTLELGDSALYLCASSFVGTANYGYTFGSGTRLTVV.

The chain carries TRBV9 and TRBJ2-2; 8 nucleotides line up with TRBD2. The CDR3 consists of 15 residues. CDR1 is SGDLS, CDR2 YYNGEE, per germline. V shed 4 bases and J 4 bases; nucleotides not matched to a gene: 6. Here the CDR3 reads CASSTLAGLTGELFF. In DNA form, the CDR3 reads TGTGCCAGCAGCACTTTAGCGGGACTCACCGGGGAGCTGTTTTTT.

This chain links TRBV10-3 with TRBJ2-7; 7 bases match TRBD1. Germline V gives CDR1 ENHRY, CDR2 SYGVKD. This CDR3 has 16 residues. The V segment lost 0 bases and the J segment 5 bases; nucleotides outside the gene matches: 10. Here the CDR3 DNA reads TGTGCCATCAGTGAGTCGTGGTCAGGGGGTGTTGACGAGCAGTACTTC. Protein sequence: CAISESWSGGVDEQYF.

Comment on this clone: In the same sample, other DNA sequences code for this CDR3. The chain carries TRBV15 and TRBJ2-7; a possible D gene is TRBD1 (6 bases). This CDR3 has 14 residues. The V end lost 0 bases, the J end lost 1 base, and 7 bases lay between the germline ends. Germline lookup yields CDR1 LNHNV and CDR2 YYDKDF (reference sequence). CDR3 amino acids: CATSRDRGSYEQYF. The CDR3 region has the DNA TGTGCCACCAGCAGAGACAGGGGTTCCTACGAGCAGTACTTC.

The chain uses TRBV2 and TRBJ1-6; D not certain. The V gene's germline CDR1 is SNHLY and CDR2 FYNNEI. CDR3 length equals 14 residues. V was shortened by 4 bases and J by 5 bases, with 9 bases between the two germline ends. The CDR3 spells CASSVVEDNSPLHF. The CDR3 DNA follows: TGTGCCAGCAGTGTCGTGGAGGATAATTCACCCCTCCACTTT.

The rearrangement joins TRBV28 to TRBJ1-2; unclear D gene. Trimming cost V 4 bases and J 4 bases, with 7 bases left between them. The CDR3 consists of 12 residues. CDR1 is MDHEN, CDR2 SYDVKM, per germline. The CDR3 DNA reads TGTGCCAGCAGTTGGCTCGGCTATGGCTACACCTTC. Its protein is CASSWLGYGYTF.

The chain joins TRBV25-1 to TRBJ2-7; the D call may be TRBD1 or TRBD2 (5 bases each). V lost 3 bases, J lost 2 bases, and 8 bases lay in between. Germline V gene lookup returns CDR1 MGHDK and CDR2 SYGVNS. There are 13 residues in the CDR3. This CDR3 is CASSEGVTYEQYF. For the CDR3, the DNA is TGTGCCAGCAGTGAGGGGGTCACCTACGAGCAGTACTTC.

The rearrangement uses TRBV5-6 and TRBJ1-1; D call uncertain. The CDR3 runs 15 residues. Germline CDR1 SGHDT, CDR2 YYEEEE. V lost 0 bases and J 1 base, leaving 10 bases between the germline ends. The CDR3 here is CASSLVGVQNTEAFF. The CDR3 nucleotides are TGTGCCAGCAGCTTGGTTGGAGTTCAGAACACTGAAGCTTTCTTT.

Points on this clone: Other DNA sequences of this sample code for an identical CDR3. The chain couples TRBV4-3 to TRBJ2-5; 8 bases match TRBD1. Germline trimming cut 0 bases from V and 5 bases from J; bases unmatched to any gene: 5. This CDR3 is 15 amino acids long. In germline, CDR1 is LGHNA, CDR2 YSLEER. CDR3 protein: CASSQEGTGGETQYF. Written as DNA, the CDR3 is TGCGCCAGCAGCCAAGAAGGGACAGGAGGCGAGACCCAGTACTTC.

This chain joins TRBV5-4 and TRBJ1-1; 7 positions match TRBD1. The trim removed 1 base at V and 3 bases at J, leaving 3 bases unmatched. CDR1 is SGHNT and CDR2 is YYREEE in the germline V gene (reference sequence). CDR3 length: 14 residues. CDR3 coding DNA: TGTGCCAGCAGCTTGACAGGGGCCGACACTGAAGCTTTCTTT. This codes for CASSLTGADTEAFF.

The rearrangement links TRBV6-5 to TRBJ2-7; D is ambiguous. This CDR3 contains 11 residues. V lost 3 bases and J lost 2, with 2 bases in between. The germline V gene has CDR1 MNHEY and CDR2 SVGAGI. In nucleotides, the CDR3 is TGTGCCAGCAGTTATCCCTACGAGCAGTACTTC. As protein: CASSYPYEQYF.

The chain employs TRBV10-3 and TRBJ1-5; D gene uncertain. V was pared by 3 bases and J by 4 bases, with 16 bases between. Germline V gene sequence: CDR1 ENHRY, CDR2 SYGVKD. This CDR3 is built from 16 residues. CDR3: CAISDTAGKANQPQHF. CDR3 in DNA: TGTGCCATCAGTGACACCGCGGGAAAGGCAAATCAGCCCCAGCATTTT.

Comments on this clone: The identical CDR3 is also encoded by other nucleotide sequences in the sample. The gene calls are TRBV18 and TRBJ1-1, with D unresolved. The CDR3 has 11 amino acids. Trimming stripped 1 base from V and 5 bases from J, with 2 bases between. CDR1 is KGHSH, CDR2 LQKENI, per germline. The CDR3 region is CASSPQTEAFF. DNA for the CDR3: TGTGCCAGCTCACCACAAACTGAAGCTTTCTTT. The entire variable domain, with the rest obtained from reference TRBV18 and TRBJ1-1, is as follows: NAGVMQNPRHLVRRRGQEARLRCSPMKGHSHVYWYRQLPEEGLKFMVYLQKENIIDESGMPKERFSAEFPKEGPSILRIQQVVRGDSAAYFCASSPQTEAFFGQGTRLTVV.

This clone was seen only once. The rearrangement uses TRBV29-1 and TRBJ2-1, with D tentatively TRBD2 (5 bases). This CDR3 comprises 15 residues. V dropped 6 bases and J dropped 0 bases, with 15 bases sitting between them. CDR1 is SQVTM, CDR2 ANQGSEA, per germline. CDR3 nucleotides: TGCAGCGTACTCCGGGGTATGGGCTCCTACAATGAGCAGTTCTTC. Translating it yields CSVLRGMGSYNEQFF.

V gene TRBV10-3 combines with J gene TRBJ2-7; D may be TRBD2 (7 bases). Deletions cut 10 bases from V and 4 bases from J, with 17 bases between. Germline V CDR1 and CDR2: ENHRY, SYGVKD. There are 13 residues in the CDR3. CDR3 loop: CATQGGGGYEQYF. The CDR3 DNA is TGTGCCACCCAAGGGGGAGGGGGATACGAGCAGTACTTC.

Comment on this clone: One end of the junction varies from germline; a read error may be responsible. Other DNA sequences within the sample encode an identical CDR3. V usage is TRBV19 and J usage is TRBJ1-5; unclear D gene. The germline V gene has CDR1 LNHDA and CDR2 SQIVND (reference sequence). The CDR3 totals 15 residues. CDR3 in DNA: TGCGCCAGTAGGGAGACGGCGTATAGCAATCAGCCCCAGCATTTT. This codes for CASRETAYSNQPQHF.